A single sample gave rise to the 21 T cell receptor beta chains below, sequenced in a study of blood T cell repertoires in COVID-19. The data were produced by immunoSEQ multiplex PCR, yet TCRdb's version contains in-frame clones alone and is incomplete. The sample holds roughly 250,000 clones; about 91% are singletons and the top ten take around 2.6%. The specimen was PBMCs or T cells enriched from blood (not recorded which). Receptors originate from a woman aged 25 to 39 with acute COVID-19.

V and J are TRBV7-2 and TRBJ2-5; 13 bases align to TRBD2. CDR1 and CDR2 from the germline V gene are SGHTA and FQGNSA. The length of the CDR3 is 15 residues. J was trimmed by 4 bases and V by 7 bases; bases with no gene match: 6. The CDR3: CASNLGLAGAETQYF. CDR3 sequence (DNA): TGTGCCAGCAACCTCGGACTAGCGGGGGCAGAGACCCAGTACTTC.

CDR3: CASSLGDEQYF. The CDR3, as DNA: TGTGCCAGTAGTCTGGGAGACGAGCAGTACTTC. The V call is TRBV19, the J call TRBJ2-7; TRBD2 is a possible D gene (5 bases). Germline CDR1 is LNHDA and CDR2 is SQIVND (reference sequence). The CDR3 covers 11 residues. V shed 5 bases and J shed 5 bases, with 7 bases lying between them.

The chain combines TRBV7-9 with TRBJ2-5, with 8 positions matching TRBD2. Germline CDR1 reads SEHNR; CDR2 reads FQNEAQ (reference sequence). The V and J ends lost 7 bases and 5 bases, in that order; junction bases with no gene match: 12. CDR3 size: 15 residues. The CDR3 DNA sequence: TGTGCCAGCAATCGGATAGGACTAGCCCCGGAGACCCAGTACTTC. It specifies CASNRIGLAPETQYF. Looking up the rest from reference TRBV7-9 and TRBJ2-5 gives the full variable domain: DTGVSQNPRHKITKRGQNVTFRCDPISEHNRLYWYRQTLGQGPEFLTYFQNEAQLEKSRLLSDRFSAERPKGSFSTLEIQRTEQGDSAMYLCASNRIGLAPETQYFGPGTRLLVL.

This sequence joins TRBV18 and TRBJ2-7; D perhaps matches TRBD1 (6 bases). CDR1 is KGHSH and CDR2 is LQKENI in the germline V gene. Trimming removed 9 bases at V and 4 bases at J, with 10 bases between. CDR3 length: 11 amino acids. CDR3 region: CASSGQYEQYF. CDR3 sequence (DNA): TGTGCCAGTTCTGGACAGTACGAGCAGTACTTC.

The V and J genes are TRBV2 and TRBJ2-1; 9 positions agree with TRBD1. Germline CDR1 reads SNHLY; CDR2 reads FYNNEI. The CDR3 sequence is 15 residues long. The trim removed 4 bases at V and 5 bases at J, leaving 6 bases unmatched. The CDR3 here is CASSVGTGPNNEQFF. The CDR3 nucleotides read TGTGCCAGCAGTGTTGGGACAGGGCCCAACAATGAGCAGTTCTTC. The full variable domain, with the rest looked up from reference TRBV2 and TRBJ2-1, is EPEVTQTPSHQVTQMGQEVILRCVPISNHLYFYWYRQILGQKVEFLVSFYNNEISEKSEIFDDQFSVERPDGSNFTLKIRSTKLEDSAMYFCASSVGTGPNNEQFFGPGTRLTVL.

A single count supports this clone. The V call is TRBV7-8, the J call TRBJ2-7, with D possibly matching TRBD1 (5 bases). Germline V CDR1 and CDR2: SGHVS, FQNEAQ. This CDR3 spans 15 amino acids. The V gene lost 4 bases and the J gene lost 7 bases, with 20 bases spanning the gap. The CDR3 nucleotides are TGTGCCAGCAGCTCGTTTCAGGGTGTACGTAGGGAGCAGTACTTC. It encodes CASSSFQGVRREQYF. Using reference TRBV7-8 and TRBJ2-7 for the parts outside the CDR3, the full variable domain is GAGVSQSPRYKVAKRGQDVALRCDPISGHVSLFWYQQALGQGPEFLTYFQNEAQLDKSGLPSDRFFAERPEGSVSTLKIQRTQQEDSAVYLCASSSFQGVRREQYFGPGTRLTVT.

The rearrangement uses TRBV30 and TRBJ1-1; D call uncertain. The length of the CDR3 is 13 residues. Between the trimmed V and J ends, which lost 4 bases and 5 bases, there was a span of 14 bases. Germline V gene sequence: CDR1 GTSNPN, CDR2 SVGIG (reference sequence). This CDR3 is CAWMAGAVTEAFF. The CDR3 nucleotides are TGTGCCTGGATGGCGGGAGCGGTGACTGAAGCTTTCTTT.

The V gene is TRBV13, the J gene TRBJ2-5; the match to TRBD2 covers 16 bases. J gave up 5 bases and V 2 bases, and 11 bases lay outside the gene matches. CDR1 and CDR2 (germline): PRHDT, FYEKMQ (reference sequence). The CDR3 consists of 19 residues. The CDR3 sequence: CASSLTTGTSGGAGETQYF. The DNA of the CDR3 is TGTGCCAGCAGCTTAACTACCGGGACTAGCGGGGGGGCCGGGGAGACCCAGTACTTC.

The gene calls are TRBV5-1 and TRBJ1-6, with D maybe TRBD1 (5 bases). Germline lookup yields CDR1 SGHRS and CDR2 YFSETQ. The CDR3 is made up of 15 amino acids. V was trimmed by 3 bases and J by 6 bases, leaving 13 bases between them. In DNA form, the CDR3 reads TGCGCCAGCAGCTCAAAGGAGGGACCTAATTCACCCCTCCACTTT. Protein product: CASSSKEGPNSPLHF. Together with reference TRBV5-1 and TRBJ1-6, the CDR3 gives the full variable domain: KAGVTQTPRYLIKTRGQQVTLSCSPISGHRSVSWYQQTPGQGLQFLFEYFSETQRNKGNFPGRFSGRQFSNSRSEMNVSTLELGDSALYLCASSSKEGPNSPLHFGNGTRLTVT.

J is TRBJ1-4 and V is TRBV11-3; TRBD1 matches 8 bases. This CDR3 region has 15 residues. With V trimmed by 4 bases and J by 7 bases, 8 bases remained unmatched. Looked up from germline, CDR1 is SGHNT and CDR2 is YENEEA. The CDR3 sequence: CASSSTGDEGEKLFF. The DNA of the CDR3 is TGTGCCAGCAGCTCGACAGGGGATGAGGGTGAAAAACTGTTTTTT.

J is TRBJ2-1 and V is TRBV5-6, with 8 bases matching TRBD1. Germline CDR1 and CDR2: SGHDT and YYEEEE. The junction had 9 bases not matched to a gene; V was cut back by 4 bases and J by 6 bases. The CDR3 is 15 residues long. CDR3: CASSQTGALVNEQFF. The CDR3, as DNA: TGTGCCAGCAGCCAGACAGGGGCCCTCGTCAATGAGCAGTTCTTC.

J is TRBJ2-1 and V is TRBV6-5; weak D call: TRBD2 (6 bases). V was trimmed by 4 bases and J by 8 bases, leaving 18 bases between them. CDR3 length: 15 residues. In germline, CDR1 is MNHEY, CDR2 SVGAGI. The CDR3 loop is CASSSGTSLFYEQFF. The CDR3 DNA sequence: TGTGCCAGCAGTTCCGGGACTTCTTTGTTTTATGAGCAGTTCTTC.

This chain links TRBV5-1 with TRBJ2-1, with 12 bases that match TRBD2. This CDR3 has 15 residues. Looked up from germline, CDR1 is SGHRS and CDR2 is YFSETQ. The J segment lost 8 bases and the V segment lost 3 bases, leaving 6 bases of the junction unmatched. The CDR3 DNA sequence: TGCGCCAGCAGCTCATCTAGCGGGGGGGCCCATGAGCAGTTCTTC. Translating gives CASSSSSGGAHEQFF.

The chain carries TRBV9 and TRBJ1-3, with D possibly TRBD1 on 5 matching bases. The V end lost 0 bases, the J end lost 0 bases, and 13 bases lay between the germline ends. Looked up from germline, CDR1 is SGDLS and CDR2 is YYNGEE. This CDR3 is 17 amino acids long. The chain's CDR3 is CASSVGGGTTSGNTIYF. DNA for the CDR3: TGTGCCAGCAGCGTAGGTGGGGGGACTACCTCTGGAAACACCATATATTTT. Combining the CDR3 with reference TRBV9 and TRBJ1-3 gives the whole variable domain DSGVTQTPKHLITATGQRVTLRCSPRSGDLSVYWYQQSLDQGLQFLIQYYNGEERAKGNILERFSAQQFPDLHSELNLSSLELGDSALYFCASSVGGGTTSGNTIYFGEGSWLTVV.

The chain couples TRBV19 to TRBJ2-3; 8 nucleotides agree with TRBD2. This CDR3 is 14 amino acids long. V lost 10 bases, J lost 2 bases, and 8 bases stayed unmatched. The germline CDR1 and CDR2 sequences are LNHDA and SQIVND (reference sequence). The CDR3 sequence: CATAFSGNTDTQYF. The CDR3 DNA reads as TGTGCCACCGCCTTTAGCGGGAACACAGATACGCAGTATTTT.

The chain employs TRBV7-8 and TRBJ1-2; D gene unclear. This CDR3 contains 16 residues. CDR1 and CDR2 (germline): SGHVS, FQNEAQ. V was clipped by 7 bases and J by 4 bases, with 22 bases between them. The CDR3 here is CASTLGEGGRLYGYTF. CDR3 in DNA: TGTGCCAGCACCCTCGGGGAGGGTGGCCGTCTCTATGGCTACACCTTC.

The rearrangement joins TRBV4-1 to TRBJ1-3; 9 bases fit TRBD1. The CDR3 covers 17 residues. The V gene end was trimmed by 4 bases and the J gene end by 3 bases; junction bases not matched to a gene: 10. From germline, CDR1 is MGHRA and CDR2 YSYEKL. The CDR3 sequence is CASSLDVNRGLGNTIYF. The CDR3 nucleotides read TGCGCCAGCAGCCTCGACGTGAACAGGGGGCTTGGAAACACCATATATTTT.

CDR3 sequence (DNA): TGTGCCAGCAGCTTAGGGCTTGGTCTCACTGAAGCTTTCTTT. Translating it yields CASSLGLGLTEAFF. This sequence joins TRBV11-2 and TRBJ1-1, with unresolved D. Trimming stripped 1 base from V and 4 bases from J, with 10 bases between. The V gene's germline CDR1 is SGHAT and CDR2 FQNNGV. This CDR3 has 14 residues.

The chain joins TRBV7-9 to TRBJ2-2; 7 positions match TRBD1. Germline CDR1 and CDR2: SEHNR and FQNEAQ (reference sequence). The V segment lost 3 bases and the J segment 0 bases; nucleotides outside the gene matches: 1. There are 15 residues in the CDR3. CDR3 loop: CASSLGQTNTGELFF. The DNA of the CDR3 is TGTGCCAGCAGCTTGGGACAGACGAACACCGGGGAGCTGTTTTTT.

V and J are TRBV3-1 (or the pseudogene TRBV3-2) and TRBJ1-2; 8 bases map to TRBD1. The V gene's germline CDR1 is LGHDT and CDR2 YNNKEL (reference sequence). This CDR3 region has 14 residues. V was clipped by 4 bases and J by 3 bases; unmatched bases: 4. CDR3 region: CASSPQGDYYGYTF. DNA of the CDR3: TGTGCCAGCAGCCCACAGGGGGATTACTATGGCTACACCTTC.

The chain has TRBV19 and TRBJ2-1; 7 bases align to TRBD2. CDR1 and CDR2 from the germline V gene are LNHDA and SQIVND (reference sequence). CDR3 length: 13 residues. V dropped 6 bases and J dropped 6; count of bases not matched to a gene: 5. The CDR3 loop is CASRGGGSNEQFF. CDR3 DNA: TGTGCCAGTAGAGGCGGGGGAAGCAATGAGCAGTTCTTC.